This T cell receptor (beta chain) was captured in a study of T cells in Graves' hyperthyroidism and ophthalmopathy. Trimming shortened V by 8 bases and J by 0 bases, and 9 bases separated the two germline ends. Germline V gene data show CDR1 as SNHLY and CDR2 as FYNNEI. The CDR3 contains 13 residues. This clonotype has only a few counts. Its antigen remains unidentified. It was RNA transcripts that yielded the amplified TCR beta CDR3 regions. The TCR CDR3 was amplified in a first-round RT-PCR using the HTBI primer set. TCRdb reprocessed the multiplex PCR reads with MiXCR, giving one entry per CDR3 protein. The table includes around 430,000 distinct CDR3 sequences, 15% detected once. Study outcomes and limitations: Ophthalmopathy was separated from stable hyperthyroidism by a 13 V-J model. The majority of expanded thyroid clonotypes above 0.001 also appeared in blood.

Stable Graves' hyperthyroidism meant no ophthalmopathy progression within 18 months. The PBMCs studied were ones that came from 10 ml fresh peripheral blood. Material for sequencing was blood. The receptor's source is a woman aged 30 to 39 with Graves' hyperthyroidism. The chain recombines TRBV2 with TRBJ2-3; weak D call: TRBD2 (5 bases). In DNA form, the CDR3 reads TGTGCCAGCGAGGGAACTAGCACAGATACGCAGTATTTT. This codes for CASEGTSTDTQYF.